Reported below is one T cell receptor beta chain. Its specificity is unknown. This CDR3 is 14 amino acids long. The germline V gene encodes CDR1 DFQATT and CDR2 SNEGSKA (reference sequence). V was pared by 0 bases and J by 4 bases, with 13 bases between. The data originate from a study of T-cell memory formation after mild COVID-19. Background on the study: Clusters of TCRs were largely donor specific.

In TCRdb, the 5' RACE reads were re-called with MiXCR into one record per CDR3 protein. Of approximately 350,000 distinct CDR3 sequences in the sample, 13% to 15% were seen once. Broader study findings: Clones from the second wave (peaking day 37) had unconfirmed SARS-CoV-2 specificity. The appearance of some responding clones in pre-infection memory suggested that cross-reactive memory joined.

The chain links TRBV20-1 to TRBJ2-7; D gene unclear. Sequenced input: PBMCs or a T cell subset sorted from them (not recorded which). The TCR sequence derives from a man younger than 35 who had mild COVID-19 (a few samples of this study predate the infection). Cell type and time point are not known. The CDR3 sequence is CSARDVEQKYEQYF. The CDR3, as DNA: TGCAGTGCTAGAGATGTCGAACAGAAATACGAGCAGTACTTC.